The 17 T cell receptor beta chains reported below all come from one sample, sequenced in a study of T cells in Graves' hyperthyroidism and ophthalmopathy. Amplified TCR beta CDR3 regions came from RNA transcripts. The HTBI set primed first-round TCR CDR3 RT-PCR. TCRdb independently ran MiXCR on the multiplex PCR reads; one entry per CDR3 protein. The sample lists around 600,000 distinct CDR3 sequences, roughly a sixth occurring once. The sample consisted of blood. The receptors shown here come from a woman in her 40s with Graves' ophthalmopathy.

This clonotype was recorded many times. CDR3 region: CSAPTGRYTEAFF. The CDR3 DNA sequence: TGCAGTGCTCCGACAGGGCGATATACTGAAGCTTTCTTT. The chain combines TRBV20-1 with TRBJ1-1, with 7 nucleotides matching TRBD1. After removal of 5 bases from V and 5 bases from J, the junction contained 8 bases not matched to a gene. The CDR3 spans 13 residues. Germline V gene data show CDR1 as DFQATT and CDR2 as SNEGSKA (reference sequence).

At least ten counts were recorded for this clonotype. The chain couples TRBV12-3 or TRBV12-4 to TRBJ2-3; no clear D gene. The CDR3 loop spans 11 amino acids. The V and J ends lost 6 bases and 5 bases respectively, with 6 bases between them. The CDR3, as DNA: TGTGCCAGCAGGCAACTAGATACGCAGTATTTT. Translating it yields CASRQLDTQYF.

This clonotype was seen a handful of times. This chain joins TRBV7-9 and TRBJ2-3; D uncertain. This CDR3 has 12 amino acids. Germline CDR1 is SEHNR and CDR2 is FQNEAQ (reference sequence). Deletions cut 5 bases from V and 6 bases from J, with 9 bases between. CDR3 in amino acids: CASSHDFDTQYF. As DNA, the CDR3 is TGTGCCAGCAGCCATGACTTTGATACGCAGTATTTT.

This clonotype showed up many times. The V call is TRBV7-8, the J call TRBJ1-2, with D tentatively TRBD1 (6 bases). The germline V and J ends were trimmed by 5 bases and 3 bases, with 10 bases remaining between them. CDR3 length: 13 residues. The germline gives CDR1 SGHVS, CDR2 FQNEAQ. CDR3 amino acids: CASSPNRDYGYTF. The CDR3 DNA reads as TGTGCCAGCAGCCCGAACAGGGACTATGGCTACACCTTC.

This clonotype was counted many times. V and J are TRBV28 and TRBJ1-1; D not certain. There are 12 residues in the CDR3. V was cut by 7 bases and J by 3 bases, with 9 bases left in between. Germline assignment: CDR1 MDHEN and CDR2 SYDVKM. The CDR3 sequence is CASTARDTEAFF. CDR3 nucleotides: TGTGCCAGCACCGCGAGGGACACTGAAGCTTTCTTT. Variable domain in full (rest from reference TRBV28 and TRBJ1-1): DVKVTQSSRYLVKRTGEKVFLECVQDMDHENMFWYRQDPGLGLRLIYFSYDVKMKEKGDIPEGYSVSREKKERFSLILESASTNQTSMYLCASTARDTEAFFGQGTRLTVV.

The gene calls are TRBV25-1 and TRBJ1-2; D not resolved. With 5 bases removed from V and 5 bases from J, the gap between germline ends came to 9 bases. Per germline, CDR1 MGHDK and CDR2 SYGVNS. This CDR3 comprises 12 residues. In nucleotides, the CDR3 is TGTGCCAGCAGTACGGTTGGATATGGCTACACCTTC. Its translation: CASSTVGYGYTF.

Many counts were recorded for this clonotype. The rearrangement uses TRBV30 and TRBJ1-1, with D unclear. The CDR3 is 14 amino acids. Trimming removed 1 base at V and 0 bases at J, with 9 bases between. Germline CDR1 is GTSNPN and CDR2 is SVGIG (reference sequence). CDR3 in DNA: TGTGCCTGGAGTGAATTACCGGTGAACACTGAAGCTTTCTTT. Its protein is CAWSELPVNTEAFF. Full variable domain (missing parts from reference TRBV30 and TRBJ1-1): SQTIHQWPATLVQPVGSPLSLECTVEGTSNPNLYWYRQAAGRGLQLLFYSVGIGQISSEVPQNLSASRPQDRQFILSSKKLLLSDSGFYLCAWSELPVNTEAFFGQGTRLTVV.

A word on this clonotype: It may be a read error: a sequence one base away is much more abundant. The rearrangement uses TRBV6-2 or TRBV6-3 and TRBJ1-4; D gene unclear. Germline values: CDR1 MNHEY, CDR2 SVGEGT. This CDR3 region has 12 residues. The CDR3 DNA follows: TGTGGCTCGTTAGCAACTAATGAAAAACCGTTTTTT. Protein sequence: CGSLATNEKPFF.

The gene calls are TRBV14 and TRBJ2-7, with D uncertain. CDR1 is SGHDN and CDR2 is FVKESK in the germline V gene. Between the trimmed V and J ends, which lost 6 bases and 2 bases, there was a span of 8 bases. The CDR3 contains 12 residues. In DNA form, the CDR3 reads TGTGCCAGCAGTCAAAATACCTACGAGCAGTACTTC. It encodes CASSQNTYEQYF.

This clonotype appeared many times. The V gene is TRBV2, the J gene TRBJ2-7; D gene unclear. Germline assignment: CDR1 SNHLY and CDR2 FYNNEI. The CDR3 has 11 amino acids. With 7 bases removed from V and 4 bases from J, the gap between germline ends came to 8 bases. CDR3 bases: TGTGCCAGCACGCCTTTGTACGAGCAGTACTTC. Amino acids: CASTPLYEQYF.

The genes are TRBV6-1 and TRBJ2-7; D uncertain. The CDR3 is 14 amino acids. V lost 7 bases, J lost 3 bases, and 16 bases lay in between. Germline assignment: CDR1 MNHNS and CDR2 SASEGT. The CDR3 sequence: CASTEAGLVYEQYF. The CDR3 nucleotides read TGTGCCAGCACAGAAGCAGGCCTAGTCTACGAGCAGTACTTC.

This clonotype was detected ten times or more. The rearrangement links TRBV6-2 or TRBV6-3 to TRBJ2-6; 7 bases are shared with TRBD2. CDR1 and CDR2 (germline): MNHEY, SVGEGT. The CDR3 is 15 amino acids. The CDR3 region has the DNA TGTGCTCTCTGTCCGGGGGGAACTGGGGCCAACGTCCTGACTTTC. It codes for CALCPGGTGANVLTF.

This clonotype turned up a few times. The J gene is TRBJ2-1, the V gene TRBV29-1; 10 bases align to TRBD2. The V segment lost 7 bases and the J segment 3 bases; nucleotides outside the gene matches: 12. Germline-derived CDR1 and CDR2 are SQVTM and ANQGSEA. This CDR3 has 16 amino acids. The CDR3, as DNA: TGCAGCGCCCGCGGCCCAATAGCGGGAGGCTACAATGAGCAGTTCTTC. This translates into CSARGPIAGGYNEQFF.

In this sample, this clonotype turned up many times. The chain carries TRBV5-1 and TRBJ2-5; 11 nucleotides line up with TRBD1. This CDR3 region has 15 residues. CDR1 and CDR2 from the germline V gene are SGHRS and YFSETQ. The J segment lost 3 bases and the V segment lost 3 bases, leaving 4 bases of the junction unmatched. In DNA form, the CDR3 reads TGCGCCAGCAGCTGGGGGACAGGGGGGAAAGAGACCCAGTACTTC. This codes for CASSWGTGGKETQYF.

This clonotype was observed at least ten times. The chain links TRBV6-1 to TRBJ2-7; D is unclear. Per germline, CDR1 MNHNS and CDR2 SASEGT. Trimming removed 1 base at V and 3 bases at J, with 16 bases between. The CDR3 has 16 residues. CDR3 nucleotide sequence: TGTGCCAGCAGTGAAGGGCAGCCCGCCTTGAACTACGAGCAGTACTTC. It translates to CASSEGQPALNYEQYF.

This clonotype was seen only a few times. The genes are TRBV30 and TRBJ2-1, with D maybe TRBD1 (5 bases). This CDR3 has 14 amino acids. Germline CDR1 and CDR2: GTSNPN and SVGIG (reference sequence). V lost 6 bases and J lost 1, with 13 bases in between. CDR3 in amino acids: CACPSRDSYNEQFF. CDR3 nucleotide sequence: TGTGCCTGCCCCTCCAGGGATTCCTACAATGAGCAGTTCTTC.

This clonotype was recorded at least ten times. This sequence joins TRBV27 and TRBJ2-1; 7 positions match TRBD1. In germline, CDR1 is MNHEY, CDR2 SMNVEV (reference sequence). V was pared by 5 bases and J by 4 bases, with 8 bases of the junction left unmatched. CDR3 length: 15 residues. CDR3 coding DNA: TGTGCCAGCAGTAGATACAGGGGTGGGTACAATGAGCAGTTCTTC. Translating gives CASSRYRGGYNEQFF.